Here is one T cell receptor beta chain with its context. The data derive from a study of blood T cell repertoires in COVID-19. TCRdb's table, derived via immunoSEQ multiplex PCR, lists solely in-frame clones and lacks some. Here the sample spans around 72,000 clones, roughly 85% being singletons. The CDR3 is 18 residues long. Trimming pared 0 bases from V and 1 base from J, leaving 15 bases between. The germline gives CDR1 MGHRA, CDR2 YSYEKL. This chain joins TRBV4-1 and TRBJ1-4, with D tentatively TRBD1 (5 bases). The TCR originated in an older woman with acute or convalescent COVID-19. Sequenced sample: peripheral blood. The CDR3 nucleotides are TGCGCCAGCAGCCAAGATCTCCGGCAGGGTGTAACTAATGAAAAACTGTTTTTT. This translates into CASSQDLRQGVTNEKLFF.